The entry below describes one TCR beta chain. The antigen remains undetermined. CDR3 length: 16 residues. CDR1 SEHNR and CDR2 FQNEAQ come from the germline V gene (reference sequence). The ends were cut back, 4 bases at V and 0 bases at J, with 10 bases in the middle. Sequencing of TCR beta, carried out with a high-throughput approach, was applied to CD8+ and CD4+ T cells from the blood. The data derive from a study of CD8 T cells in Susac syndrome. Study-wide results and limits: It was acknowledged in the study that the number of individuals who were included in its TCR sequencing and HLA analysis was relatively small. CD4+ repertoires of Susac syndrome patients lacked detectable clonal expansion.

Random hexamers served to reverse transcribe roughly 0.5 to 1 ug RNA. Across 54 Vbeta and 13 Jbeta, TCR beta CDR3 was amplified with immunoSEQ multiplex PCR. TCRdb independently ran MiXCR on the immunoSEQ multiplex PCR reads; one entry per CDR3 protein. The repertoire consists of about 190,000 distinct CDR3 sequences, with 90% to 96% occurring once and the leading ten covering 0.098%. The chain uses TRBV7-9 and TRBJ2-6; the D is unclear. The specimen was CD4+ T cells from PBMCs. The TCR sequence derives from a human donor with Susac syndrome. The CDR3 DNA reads TGTGCCAGCAGCTCCCTTGACGGCTCTGGGGCCAACGTCCTGACTTTC. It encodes CASSSLDGSGANVLTF.